The next 2 T cell receptor beta chains were all read from a single sample in a study of OX40 agonist ivuxolimab in advanced cancers. Assay used: immunoSEQ multiplex PCR; TCRdb lists only in-frame clones, some missing. Of some 140,000 clones in the sample, roughly nine tenths were seen once. The source material was CD4+ or CD8+ T cells sorted from blood, sampled in a trial of the OX40 agonist ivuxolimab. These receptors originate from an adult with an advanced solid tumor such as melanoma, head and neck, liver or kidney cancer.

The chain has TRBV18 and TRBJ2-7; 11 bases match TRBD2. V gave up 4 bases and J gave up 5 bases; unmatched junction bases: 10. This CDR3 comprises 16 residues. Germline-derived CDR1 and CDR2 are KGHSH and LQKENI. CDR3 bases: TGTGCCAGCTCACTAGGGACTAGCGGATTCCTAGACGAGCAGTACTTC. Translation gives CASSLGTSGFLDEQYF.

V gene TRBV7-2 combines with J gene TRBJ2-3, with a possible D match to TRBD2 (6 bases). V dropped 7 bases and J dropped 5 bases, with 10 bases sitting between them. The CDR3 length is 12 residues. Germline V lookup: CDR1 SGHTA, CDR2 FQGNSA. The CDR3 here is CASTLSGDTQYF. Here the CDR3 DNA reads TGTGCCAGCACCCTTAGCGGAGATACGCAGTATTTT.